This T cell receptor beta chain comes out of a study of shared clonotypes between healthy human individuals. Study at large: The composition of the donors was a couple of women and a few men aged 18 to 49.

This clone has just one count. Once extracted for a subset, genomic DNA was divided evenly among several immunoSEQ plates. Only in-frame clones appear in the TCRdb table, and some are missing; sequencing was by immunoSEQ multiplex PCR. This table has 1 million to 1.2 million clones, 70% to 85% appearing once. The clonotype was recovered from a man in his late teens or twenties in good health. Some clones in this sample may be carry-over from other donors' samples. Sequencing was done on a sample of memory CD4+ T cells from PBMCs. Subset given: CD45RA-negative fraction.

The CDR3 bases are TGTGCCAGCAGCCGAACTACCGGGACTACTAGCACAGATACGCAGTATTTT. Encoded protein: CASSRTTGTTSTDTQYF. The chain has TRBV4-2 and TRBJ2-3; 7 bases are shared with TRBD2. This CDR3 comprises 17 residues. Losses at the gene ends were 4 bases for V and 0 bases for J; bases not matched to a gene: 10. The germline gives CDR1 LGHNA, CDR2 YNFKEQ.